These 12 T cell receptor beta chains originate from one sample sequenced in a study of blood T cell repertoires in COVID-19. TCRdb's table, derived via immunoSEQ multiplex PCR, lists solely in-frame clones and lacks some. The sample includes some 450,000 clones, around 88% of them seen just once. The sequencing input was peripheral blood. The source of these receptors is a woman aged 50 to 60 with COVID-19, enrolled during active disease.

V and J are TRBV4-2 and TRBJ1-1; a weak D match, TRBD1 (6 bases). Between the trimmed V and J ends, which lost 3 bases and 8 bases, there was a span of 10 bases. CDR1 and CDR2 (germline): LGHNA, YNFKEQ. This CDR3 spans 12 amino acids. The CDR3 DNA is TGTGCCAGCAGCCAGGACGGGACAGAAGCTTTCTTT. Translating gives CASSQDGTEAFF.

As regards this clone: Other DNA sequences of this sample code for an identical CDR3. V is TRBV5-1 and J is TRBJ2-3, with D maybe TRBD1 (5 bases). The CDR3 consists of 14 residues. V was cut by 1 base and J by 0 bases, with 6 bases left in between. CDR1 SGHRS and CDR2 YFSETQ come from the germline V gene. The CDR3, as DNA: TGCGCCAGCAGCTTGCAGGGTAGCACAGATACGCAGTATTTT. The encoded protein is CASSLQGSTDTQYF.

The chain couples TRBV6-5 to TRBJ2-1; D is possibly TRBD1 (5 bases). The CDR3 consists of 15 residues. Per the germline V gene, CDR1 is MNHEY and CDR2 is SVGAGI. V was pared by 2 bases and J by 2 bases, with 10 bases between. For the CDR3, the DNA is TGTGCCAGCAGTTACAGGACACCAGCCTACAATGAGCAGTTCTTC. It encodes CASSYRTPAYNEQFF.

The chain joins TRBV5-1 to TRBJ1-1, with D possibly TRBD1 on 5 matching bases. Trimming cost V 3 bases and J 1 base, with 13 bases left between them. Germline V gene sequence: CDR1 SGHRS, CDR2 YFSETQ. CDR3 length: 15 residues. The CDR3 region has the DNA TGCGCCAGCAGCTCGCTGGACACGCGGAACACTGAAGCTTTCTTT. Its protein product is CASSSLDTRNTEAFF.

The chain links TRBV3-1 (or the pseudogene TRBV3-2) to TRBJ1-3; perhaps TRBD1 as D (5 bases). V lost 2 bases, J lost 3 bases, and 8 bases lay in between. Germline CDR1 and CDR2: LGHDT and YNNKEL (reference sequence). There are 14 residues in the CDR3. CDR3 loop: CASSQSTGGNTIYF. As DNA, the CDR3 is TGTGCCAGCAGCCAATCCACAGGTGGAAACACCATATATTTT.

This clone appeared a few times. V usage is TRBV3-1 (or the pseudogene TRBV3-2) and J usage is TRBJ1-3; no definite D call. This CDR3 is built from 16 residues. Trimming removed 4 bases from V and 0 bases from J, with 13 bases in between. CDR1 LGHDT and CDR2 YNNKEL come from the germline V gene (reference sequence). CDR3: CASSPVGRISGNTIYF. CDR3 DNA sequence: TGTGCCAGCAGCCCTGTGGGCAGGATCTCTGGAAACACCATATATTTT.

The J gene is TRBJ2-7, the V gene TRBV5-1, with 8 bases lining up with TRBD2. The CDR3 runs 15 residues. Germline trimming cut 6 bases from V and 3 bases from J; bases unmatched to any gene: 11. Germline assignment: CDR1 SGHRS and CDR2 YFSETQ. CDR3 in amino acids: CASTIGGGGSYEQYF. The CDR3 coding sequence is TGCGCCAGCACCATTGGAGGCGGGGGGAGCTACGAGCAGTACTTC.

The chain uses TRBV11-3 and TRBJ2-3; 8 nucleotides match TRBD1. With 2 bases clipped from V and 9 bases from J, the junction kept 7 bases outside the gene matches. The CDR3 contains 14 residues. The germline gives CDR1 SGHNT, CDR2 YENEEA. Written as DNA, the CDR3 is TGTGCCAGCAGCTTAAGGTCACAGGGGGAAACGCAGTATTTT. Its protein product is CASSLRSQGETQYF.

V is TRBV6-6 and J is TRBJ2-2, with 11 positions matching TRBD1. Germline V gene sequence: CDR1 MNHNY, CDR2 SVGAGI (reference sequence). V was clipped by 6 bases and J by 3 bases; unmatched bases: 6. This CDR3 spans 16 amino acids. The DNA of the CDR3 is TGTGCCAGCAGGCCGCCGGGACAGGGGGACACCGGGGAGCTGTTTTTT. Encoded protein: CASRPPGQGDTGELFF.

Worth noting for this clone: Other nucleotide sequences from this sample produce the same CDR3. The CDR3 region has the DNA TGCAGCGTTGAGGGCGACTATGGCTACACCTTC. Translating gives CSVEGDYGYTF. The genes are TRBV29-1 and TRBJ1-2; no clear D gene. The CDR3 totals 11 residues. The germline CDR1 and CDR2 sequences are SQVTM and ANQGSEA. Trimming pared 3 bases from V and 3 bases from J, leaving 5 bases between.

V is TRBV15 and J is TRBJ2-2; possible D gene TRBD2, 5 bases. V was pared by 3 bases and J by 1 base, with 21 bases between. This CDR3 comprises 19 residues. Germline CDR1 reads LNHNV; CDR2 reads YYDKDF (reference sequence). CDR3 nucleotide sequence: TGTGCCACCAGCAGTCTCTTAGGAGGCGCCTTACAGAACACCGGGGAGCTGTTTTTT. Protein product: CATSSLLGGALQNTGELFF.

This chain uses TRBV18 with TRBJ2-7; a possible D gene is TRBD1 (5 bases). Germline CDR1 KGHSH, CDR2 LQKENI. CDR3 size: 13 residues. Deletions cut 6 bases from V and 0 bases from J, with 9 bases between. This CDR3 reads CASSNQGSYEQYF. CDR3 DNA: TGTGCCAGCTCCAACCAGGGCTCCTACGAGCAGTACTTC.